This T cell receptor (beta chain) was found in a study of T cell repertoires in cytomegalovirus infection. Study summary: Indicated by public TCR beta signatures were CMV infection and matching HLA type. The study's findings and limits: Totalled public TCR beta family frequency picked out people who carried CMV plus the relevant HLA. Dominating the ex vivo response were TCR beta clonotypes that were CMV-specific and HLA-C-restricted.

A word on this clonotype: What it binds is unknown. A read error is likely, as this CDR3 ends without the conserved phenylalanine or tryptophan.

MiXCR was run by TCRdb on the reads, yielding one entry per CDR3 protein. The sample shows approximately 140,000 distinct CDR3 sequences, about 6.5% of them seen only once. From germline, CDR1 is SGHTA and CDR2 FQGNSA. The ends were cut back, 3 bases at V and 7 bases at J, with 10 bases in the middle. The CDR3 extends over 13 amino acids. The sequencing sample was made of PBMCs. This sequence joins TRBV7-2 and TRBJ1-3; the D is unclear. This TCR was sampled from a human donor in good health (CMV status not recorded). Some clones in this sample may be carry-over from other donors' samples. For the CDR3, the DNA is TGTGCCAGCAGCTTTCGGGGTAGCAACACCATATATTCC. Encoded protein: CASSFRGSNTIYS.